The sequence of this TCR beta chain was determined in a study of shared clonotypes between healthy human individuals. The data were produced by immunoSEQ multiplex PCR, yet TCRdb's version contains in-frame clones alone and is incomplete. Of just over 2,000,000 clones detected, about 95% appear once; the ten largest clones hold 0.85% to 1.2%. Study findings and constraints: Among four donors, roughly 5.5% of naive CD4 clonotypes were found in common. Sampling covered blood only; tissue repertoires likely differ.

On this clone itself: Its cognate antigen is unknown.

Naive CD8 cells were CD45RO-negative, positively selected for CCR7, excluding terminally differentiated effector memory CD45RA+ cells. The germline V gene has CDR1 LNHDA and CDR2 SQIVND (reference sequence). The CDR3 is 15 amino acids. The J segment lost 0 bases and the V segment lost 5 bases, leaving 3 bases of the junction unmatched. This receptor was obtained from a man in his late teens or twenties in good health. V is TRBV19 and J is TRBJ2-1; 8 bases fit TRBD2. The sequenced material came from naive CD8+ T cells sorted from blood. The DNA for the CDR3 is TGTGCCAGTAGTCAGGCGGGGGGCTCCTACAATGAGCAGTTCTTC. Translated: CASSQAGGSYNEQFF.